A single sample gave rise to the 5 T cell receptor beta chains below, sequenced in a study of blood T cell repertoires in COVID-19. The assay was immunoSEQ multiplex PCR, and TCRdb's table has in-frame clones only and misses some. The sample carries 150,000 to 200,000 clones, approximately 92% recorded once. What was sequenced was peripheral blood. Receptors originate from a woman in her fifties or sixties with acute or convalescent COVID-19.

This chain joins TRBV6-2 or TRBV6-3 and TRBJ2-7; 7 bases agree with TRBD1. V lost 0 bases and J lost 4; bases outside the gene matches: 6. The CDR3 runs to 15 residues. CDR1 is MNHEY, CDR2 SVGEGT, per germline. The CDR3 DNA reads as TGTGCCAGCAGTTACTCCGGGACAGCAACTTACGAGCAGTACTTC. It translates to CASSYSGTATYEQYF.

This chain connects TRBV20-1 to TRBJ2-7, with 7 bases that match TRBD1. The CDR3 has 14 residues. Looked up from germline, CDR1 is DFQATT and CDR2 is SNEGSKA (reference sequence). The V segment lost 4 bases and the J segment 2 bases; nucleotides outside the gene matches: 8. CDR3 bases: TGCAGTGCTAATGAGTGGCAGGGGGCCTACGAGCAGTACTTC. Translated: CSANEWQGAYEQYF.

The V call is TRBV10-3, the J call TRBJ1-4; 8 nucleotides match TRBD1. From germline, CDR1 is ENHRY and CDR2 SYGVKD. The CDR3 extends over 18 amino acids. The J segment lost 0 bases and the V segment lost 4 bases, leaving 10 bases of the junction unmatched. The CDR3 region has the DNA TGTGCCATCAGTGCTAACAGGGGGGAGAGTTCAACTAATGAAAAACTGTTTTTT. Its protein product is CAISANRGESSTNEKLFF.

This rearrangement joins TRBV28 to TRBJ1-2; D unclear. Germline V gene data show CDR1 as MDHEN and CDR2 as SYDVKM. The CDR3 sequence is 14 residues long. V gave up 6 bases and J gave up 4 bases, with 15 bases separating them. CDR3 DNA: TGTGCCAGCAGCTCTGGACTGCTCGGCTATGGCTACACCTTC. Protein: CASSSGLLGYGYTF.

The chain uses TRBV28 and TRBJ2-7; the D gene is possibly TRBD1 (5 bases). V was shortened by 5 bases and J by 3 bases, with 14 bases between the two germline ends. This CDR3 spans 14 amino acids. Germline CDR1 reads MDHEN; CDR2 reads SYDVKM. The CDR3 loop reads CASSPPLDSYEQYF. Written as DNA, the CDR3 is TGTGCCAGCAGTCCCCCCTTAGACAGCTACGAGCAGTACTTC.